Listed here are 27 T cell receptor beta chains from one sample, sequenced in a study of cytomegalovirus exposure and HLA in healthy donors. PCR primers comprised 60 Vbeta and 13 Jbeta primers. Sequencing used immunoSEQ multiplex PCR; TCRdb keeps in-frame clones, though not all of them. The sample holds over 80,000 clones, approximately 85% seen once. Source material: PBMCs. The receptors here all came from a man aged 35 to 55 in good health and CMV-seropositive.

The chain is built from TRBV2 and TRBJ1-5, with D perhaps matching TRBD1 (6 bases). This CDR3 region has 14 residues. From germline, CDR1 is SNHLY and CDR2 FYNNEI. The germline V and J ends were trimmed by 7 bases and 6 bases, with 16 bases remaining between them. Here the CDR3 DNA reads TGTGCCAGCACCGCCGGGACAATAGGTCAGCCCCAGCATTTT. Encoded protein: CASTAGTIGQPQHF.

A few counts support this clone. V is TRBV9 and J is TRBJ2-2; D gene uncertain. Germline CDR1 is SGDLS and CDR2 is YYNGEE. V was pared by 7 bases and J by 8 bases, with 15 bases between. CDR3 length: 13 residues. CDR3 sequence: CASGTFPGGELFF. CDR3 DNA: TGTGCCAGCGGAACATTCCCCGGGGGGGAGCTGTTTTTT.

V gene TRBV19 combines with J gene TRBJ1-1; D unresolved. Germline V gene data show CDR1 as LNHDA and CDR2 as SQIVND (reference sequence). The CDR3 is 13 residues long. The ends were cut back, 1 base at V and 3 bases at J, with 6 bases in the middle. For the CDR3, the DNA is TGTGCCAGTAGTATAGGTCCTGACACTGAAGCTTTCTTT. This translates into CASSIGPDTEAFF.

As to this clone: Other DNA variants within this sample encode the same CDR3. The chain is built from TRBV18 and TRBJ2-7; possible D gene TRBD2, 6 bases. The CDR3 runs 12 residues. Germline V gene lookup returns CDR1 KGHSH and CDR2 LQKENI. V lost 2 bases and J 4 bases, leaving 6 bases between the germline ends. CDR3 in DNA: TGTGCCAGCTCACCAGGGGGGTACGAGCAGTACTTC. It is translated as CASSPGGYEQYF.

The chain couples TRBV10-3 to TRBJ1-2; no definite D call. The CDR3 covers 12 residues. V was clipped by 4 bases and J by 2 bases, with 5 bases between them. Germline-derived CDR1 and CDR2 are ENHRY and SYGVKD. The CDR3 is CAISVSNYGYTF. The CDR3 DNA is TGTGCCATCAGTGTAAGCAACTATGGCTACACCTTC.

This rearrangement joins TRBV6-5 to TRBJ2-7, with 8 bases fitting TRBD2. CDR1 and CDR2 from the germline V gene are MNHEY and SVGAGI. CDR3 size: 14 residues. Losses at the gene ends were 5 bases for V and 0 bases for J; bases not matched to a gene: 3. CDR3 residues: CASSHTSGSYEQYF. For the CDR3, the DNA is TGTGCCAGCAGTCATACTAGCGGCTCCTACGAGCAGTACTTC.

The rearrangement links TRBV5-6 to TRBJ2-7, with unresolved D. V dropped 1 base and J dropped 1 base, with 15 bases sitting between them. The CDR3 spans 16 residues. Germline V gene sequence: CDR1 SGHDT, CDR2 YYEEEE. The CDR3 reads CASSLWYRRASYEQYF. For the CDR3, the DNA is TGTGCCAGCAGCTTGTGGTACCGCCGAGCATCCTACGAGCAGTACTTC.

The genes are TRBV19 and TRBJ2-6, with D uncertain. Per germline, CDR1 LNHDA and CDR2 SQIVND (reference sequence). V lost 4 bases and J lost 0, with 7 bases in between. This CDR3 contains 15 residues. The DNA for the CDR3 is TGTGCCAGTAGTACACAAATCTCTGGGGCCAACGTCCTGACTTTC. The encoded protein is CASSTQISGANVLTF.

The chain links TRBV30 to TRBJ2-1; no reliable D call. Looked up from germline, CDR1 is GTSNPN and CDR2 is SVGIG (reference sequence). This CDR3 is built from 12 residues. The V gene lost 0 bases and the J gene lost 10 bases, with 10 bases spanning the gap. CDR3 sequence reads: CAWSVLTREQFF. The CDR3 coding sequence is TGTGCCTGGAGTGTACTAACTCGGGAGCAGTTCTTC.

The chain recombines TRBV30 with TRBJ1-2, with D hard to call. Trimming left V 3 bases short and J 4 bases short, with 9 bases between. CDR3 length: 12 residues. Germline loops: CDR1 GTSNPN, CDR2 SVGIG (reference sequence). The CDR3 loop reads CAWSEGFYGYTF. CDR3 DNA sequence: TGTGCCTGGAGCGAGGGTTTCTATGGCTACACCTTC.

This clone came up once. The rearrangement links TRBV7-6 to TRBJ2-7; D gene uncertain. CDR1 and CDR2 from the germline V gene are SGHVS and FNYEAQ. The V gene lost 4 bases and the J gene lost 4 bases, with 8 bases spanning the gap. The CDR3 covers 12 residues. CDR3 DNA: TGTGCCAGCAGCTCCCCCCCTTACGAGCAGTACTTC. Protein sequence: CASSSPPYEQYF. The full variable domain, in which reference TRBV7-6 and TRBJ2-7 provide the parts outside the CDR3, is GAGVSQSPRYKVTKRGQDVALRCDPISGHVSLYWYRQALGQGPEFLTYFNYEAQQDKSGLPNDRFSAERPEGSISTLTIQRTEQRDSAMYRCASSSPPYEQYFGPGTRLTVT.

The chain is built from TRBV7-3 and TRBJ2-3; 8 positions agree with TRBD1. Germline V gene data show CDR1 as SGHTA and CDR2 as FQGTGA. The CDR3 totals 13 residues. V lost 0 bases to trimming and J lost 12 bases; unmatched junction nucleotides: 5. The CDR3 DNA reads TGTGCCAGCAGCTTAACGGGGCCAGGGGGCCAGTATTTT. Protein: CASSLTGPGGQYF.

This chain uses TRBV2 with TRBJ2-3; D perhaps matches TRBD1 (5 bases). CDR1 SNHLY and CDR2 FYNNEI come from the germline V gene. V lost 1 base to trimming and J lost 3 bases, with 11 bases between them. The CDR3 consists of 15 residues. CDR3 coding DNA: TGTGCCAGCAGTGAAGGAGGCAGGGCGACAGATACGCAGTATTTT. It encodes CASSEGGRATDTQYF. The entire variable domain, with the rest obtained from reference TRBV2 and TRBJ2-3, is as follows: EPEVTQTPSHQVTQMGQEVILRCVPISNHLYFYWYRQILGQKVEFLVSFYNNEISEKSEIFDDQFSVERPDGSNFTLKIRSTKLEDSAMYFCASSEGGRATDTQYFGPGTRLTVL.

The V call is TRBV11-2, the J call TRBJ2-1; 8 bases map to TRBD2. Germline loops: CDR1 SGHAT, CDR2 FQNNGV. CDR3 size: 14 residues. The V gene end was trimmed by 5 bases and the J gene end by 8 bases; junction bases not matched to a gene: 8. The CDR3 DNA is TGTGCCAGCAGCCGGGGGGGAAGGGAAGATGAGCAGTTCTTC. As protein: CASSRGGREDEQFF.

This chain joins TRBV7-3 and TRBJ2-1; D gene ambiguous. Between the trimmed V and J ends, which lost 2 bases and 0 bases, there was a span of 8 bases. CDR3 length equals 15 residues. CDR1 SGHTA and CDR2 FQGTGA come from the germline V gene. The CDR3 DNA sequence: TGTGCCAGCAGCTTAGGAGCTAGCTCCTACAATGAGCAGTTCTTC. Its translation: CASSLGASSYNEQFF.

The chain has TRBV6-5 and TRBJ1-2, with 8 bases lining up with TRBD1. J gave up 7 bases and V 0 bases, and 7 bases lay outside the gene matches. This CDR3 is built from 15 residues. Germline V CDR1 and CDR2: MNHEY, SVGAGI. The CDR3 DNA sequence: TGTGCCAGCAGTTACTCCTGGACAGGGCATCTTGGCTACACCTTC. Amino acid sequence: CASSYSWTGHLGYTF.

The chain recombines TRBV2 with TRBJ1-1; 7 bases align to TRBD1. From germline, CDR1 is SNHLY and CDR2 FYNNEI. Trimming cost V 5 bases and J 6 bases; bases outside gene matches: 6. The CDR3 has 13 residues. CDR3 region: CASSNTGAAEAFF. The CDR3 coding sequence is TGTGCCAGCAGTAACACAGGGGCGGCTGAAGCTTTCTTT.

This chain connects TRBV6-1 to TRBJ2-2; 9 bases match TRBD1. Losses at the gene ends were 1 base for V and 7 bases for J; bases not matched to a gene: 7. CDR3 size: 16 residues. Germline CDR1 MNHNS, CDR2 SASEGT. In DNA, the CDR3 is TGTGCCAGCAGTGAAGAGACAGGGGGATGGATCGGGGAGCTGTTTTTT. Its translation is CASSEETGGWIGELFF.

The chain carries TRBV5-1 and TRBJ2-3; D gene ambiguous. Germline V gives CDR1 SGHRS, CDR2 YFSETQ. This CDR3 has 15 amino acids. V was pared by 1 base and J by 0 bases, with 9 bases between. The CDR3 here is CASSLYVTSTDTQYF. DNA of the CDR3: TGCGCCAGCAGCTTGTATGTAACTAGCACAGATACGCAGTATTTT.

This clone was detected only once. The chain combines TRBV5-1 with TRBJ2-7, with TRBD1 identical over 7 bases. Germline V gene lookup returns CDR1 SGHRS and CDR2 YFSETQ. The CDR3 covers 14 residues. The junction had 9 bases not matched to a gene; V was cut back by 7 bases and J by 2 bases. This CDR3 reads CASHRGEGPYEQYF. CDR3 in DNA: TGCGCCAGCCACAGGGGAGAAGGACCCTACGAGCAGTACTTC.

This clone was seen a few times. The genes are TRBV29-1 and TRBJ2-1, with 12 bases matching TRBD2. The V gene end was trimmed by 3 bases and the J gene end by 16 bases; junction bases not matched to a gene: 7. Germline values: CDR1 SQVTM, CDR2 ANQGSEA. There are 12 residues in the CDR3. Written as DNA, the CDR3 is TGCAGCGTTGAGGCTAGCGGGAGGGCTGCCTTCTTC. Translating it yields CSVEASGRAAFF.

The J gene is TRBJ1-4, the V gene TRBV30; possible D gene TRBD1, 5 bases. Germline-derived CDR1 and CDR2 are GTSNPN and SVGIG (reference sequence). V dropped 2 bases and J dropped 8 bases, with 9 bases sitting between them. The CDR3 is 12 amino acids. CDR3 region: CAWSQEGEKLFF. The CDR3 DNA sequence: TGTGCCTGGAGTCAGGAGGGGGAAAAACTGTTTTTT. The full variable domain, its missing parts supplied by reference TRBV30 and TRBJ1-4, is SQTIHQWPATLVQPVGSPLSLECTVEGTSNPNLYWYRQAAGRGLQLLFYSVGIGQISSEVPQNLSASRPQDRQFILSSKKLLLSDSGFYLCAWSQEGEKLFFGSGTQLSVL.

A few counts support this clone. The chain employs TRBV4-2 and TRBJ1-2; D is possibly TRBD1 (6 bases). CDR3 length: 21 residues. V was pared by 0 bases and J by 0 bases, with 26 bases between. From germline, CDR1 is LGHNA and CDR2 YNFKEQ. The CDR3 nucleotides are TGTGCCAGCAGCCAAGAGAATGTGAGGCGGGGGGGCCAGGTGGCTAACTATGGCTACACCTTC. Its translation: CASSQENVRRGGQVANYGYTF.

Worth noting for this clone: In this CDR3 the conserved last residue, phenylalanine or tryptophan, is missing, so a read error is likely. J is TRBJ1-5 and V is TRBV5-4, with D hard to call. CDR1 and CDR2 (germline): SGHNT, YYREEE (reference sequence). V was trimmed by 0 bases and J by 1 base, leaving 8 bases between them. The CDR3 is 15 residues long. The CDR3 region is CASSLDRASNQPQHL. CDR3 DNA sequence: TGTGCCAGCAGCTTGGATAGAGCGAGCAATCAGCCCCAGCATCTT.

This chain connects TRBV19 to TRBJ1-5, with D unresolved. V lost 0 bases, J lost 7 bases, and 7 bases lay in between. Germline CDR1 reads LNHDA; CDR2 reads SQIVND (reference sequence). This CDR3 is built from 13 residues. The CDR3 DNA is TGTGCCAGTAGTATAGATCAGGAACAGCCCCAGCATTTT. Translation gives CASSIDQEQPQHF.

This clone was observed a handful of times. The rearrangement joins TRBV27 to TRBJ2-7; tentatively, D is TRBD1 (5 bases). V was shortened by 6 bases and J by 3 bases, with 15 bases between the two germline ends. The CDR3 sequence is 14 residues long. The V gene's germline CDR1 is MNHEY and CDR2 SMNVEV (reference sequence). CDR3 in DNA: TGTGCCAGCAGGGGCGTGACAGCGAGCTACGAGCAGTACTTC. Protein sequence: CASRGVTASYEQYF.

The rearrangement links TRBV6-1 to TRBJ1-3, with D possibly matching TRBD1 (5 bases). The CDR3 length is 15 residues. Trimming removed 4 bases from V and 3 bases from J, with 13 bases in between. Looked up from germline, CDR1 is MNHNS and CDR2 is SASEGT. The CDR3 is CASSVLQGSGNTIYF. The CDR3 coding sequence is TGTGCCAGCAGTGTTCTTCAGGGTAGTGGAAACACCATATATTTT.